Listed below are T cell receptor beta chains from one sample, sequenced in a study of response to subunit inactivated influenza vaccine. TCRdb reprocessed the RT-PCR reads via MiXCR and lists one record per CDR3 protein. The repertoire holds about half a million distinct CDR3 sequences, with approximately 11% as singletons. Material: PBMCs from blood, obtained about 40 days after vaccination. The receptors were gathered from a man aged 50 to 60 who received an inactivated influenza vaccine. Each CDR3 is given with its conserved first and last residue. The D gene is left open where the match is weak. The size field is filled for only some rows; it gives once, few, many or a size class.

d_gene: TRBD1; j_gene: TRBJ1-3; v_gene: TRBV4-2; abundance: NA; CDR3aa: CASSQGWAGGGNTIYF; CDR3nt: TGTGCCAGCAGCCAAGGTTGGGCAGGGGGTGGAAACACCATATATTTT
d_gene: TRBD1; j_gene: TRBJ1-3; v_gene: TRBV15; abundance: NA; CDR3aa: CATSREKYNRGPGNTIYF; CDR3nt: TGTGCCACCAGCAGAGAGAAGTACAACAGGGGGCCTGGAAACACCATATATTTT
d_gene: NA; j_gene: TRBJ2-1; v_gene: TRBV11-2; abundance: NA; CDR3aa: CASTLGSGNEQFF; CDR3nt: TGTGCCAGCACCCTAGGGTCCGGCAATGAGCAGTTCTTC
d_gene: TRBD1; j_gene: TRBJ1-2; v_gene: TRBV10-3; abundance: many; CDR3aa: CAISRDRGPGYTF; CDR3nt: TGTGCCATCAGCAGGGACAGGGGGCCTGGCTACACCTTC
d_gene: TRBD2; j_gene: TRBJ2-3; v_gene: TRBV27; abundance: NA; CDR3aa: CASSIQAGGGTDTQYF; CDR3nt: TGTGCCAGCAGTATCCAAGCGGGGGGGGGCACAGATACGCAGTATTTT
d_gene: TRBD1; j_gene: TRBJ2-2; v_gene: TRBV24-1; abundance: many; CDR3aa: CATSEPTGSPGELFF; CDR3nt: TGTGCCACCAGTGAGCCGACAGGGAGTCCCGGGGAGCTGTTTTTT
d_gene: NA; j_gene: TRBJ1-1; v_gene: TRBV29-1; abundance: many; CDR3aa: CSVEDPGSGSGTEAFF; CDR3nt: TGCAGCGTTGAAGATCCGGGGTCGGGTTCGGGCACTGAAGCTTTCTTT
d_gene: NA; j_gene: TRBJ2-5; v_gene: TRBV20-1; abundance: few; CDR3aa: CSAPVGGEETQYF; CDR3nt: TGCAGTGCACCCGTGGGGGGCGAAGAGACCCAGTACTTC
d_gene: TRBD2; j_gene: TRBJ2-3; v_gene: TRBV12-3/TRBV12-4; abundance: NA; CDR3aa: CASSFNPAGGTDTQYF; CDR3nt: TGTGCCAGCAGTTTTAATCCAGCGGGAGGCACAGATACGCAGTATTTT
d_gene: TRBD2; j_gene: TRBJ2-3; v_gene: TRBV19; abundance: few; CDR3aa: CASSYSGGPSTDTQYF; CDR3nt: TGTGCTAGTAGTTATAGCGGGGGGCCATCCACAGATACGCAGTATTTT
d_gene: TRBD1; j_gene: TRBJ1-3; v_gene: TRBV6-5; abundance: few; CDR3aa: CASSYVGRGLAGNTIYF; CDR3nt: TGTGCCAGCAGTTACGTGGGCAGGGGGCTCGCTGGAAACACCATATATTTT